Listed here are 20 T cell receptor beta chains from one sample, sequenced in a study of blood T cell repertoires in COVID-19. Generated by immunoSEQ multiplex PCR, the TCRdb table keeps only in-frame clones and is missing some. The data contain a few hundred thousand clones, about nine tenths of them singletons. Sequences were obtained from peripheral blood. Source of these receptors: a middle-aged woman who had recovered from COVID-19.

The rearrangement joins TRBV5-4 to TRBJ2-5; D uncertain. This CDR3 contains 18 residues. The V gene lost 4 bases and the J gene lost 1 base, with 23 bases spanning the gap. Germline V lookup: CDR1 SGHNT, CDR2 YYREEE (reference sequence). CDR3 bases: TGTGCCAGCAGCCGCCCAAAGTCTCCCGAGACACCCCAAGAGACCCAGTACTTC. Translation: CASSRPKSPETPQETQYF.

The chain joins TRBV2 to TRBJ1-1; TRBD1 matches at 10 bases. This CDR3 has 14 residues. V gave up 1 base and J gave up 9 bases; unmatched junction bases: 5. Germline CDR1 is SNHLY and CDR2 is FYNNEI. The CDR3 is CASSEGQGAGKAFF. The CDR3 DNA reads as TGTGCCAGCAGTGAAGGACAGGGGGCGGGTAAAGCTTTCTTT.

V gene TRBV6-6 combines with J gene TRBJ1-2, with D unresolved. There are 16 residues in the CDR3. Between the trimmed V and J ends, which lost 2 bases and 7 bases, there was a span of 20 bases. Germline V gives CDR1 MNHNY, CDR2 SVGAGI (reference sequence). Here the CDR3 DNA reads TGTGCCAGCAGTTACCCCGAGGGCCAGGCTAGGAGTGGCTACACCTTC. This encodes CASSYPEGQARSGYTF.

The chain carries TRBV4-1 and TRBJ2-3, with 8 bases that match TRBD2. V was clipped by 1 base and J by 2 bases; unmatched bases: 11. CDR1 MGHRA and CDR2 YSYEKL come from the germline V gene. The CDR3 has 18 residues. The CDR3 DNA follows: TGCGCCAGCAGCCAAGGCGCGGGAGGTGGGCTTGTCACAGATACGCAGTATTTT. Translated, it gives CASSQGAGGGLVTDTQYF.

This chain joins TRBV2 and TRBJ2-1; TRBD2 agrees at 11 bases. CDR3 length: 16 amino acids. Trimming removed 6 bases from V and 6 bases from J; junction bases left unmatched: 10. Germline assignment: CDR1 SNHLY and CDR2 FYNNEI. The CDR3 DNA is TGTGCCAGCAGGTCGAGTACTAGCGGGAGTAGCAATGAGCAGTTCTTC. It is translated as CASRSSTSGSSNEQFF.

CDR3 nucleotides: TGTGCCAGCAGACGGACAGGGATGAGGGAGCAGTACTTC. It specifies CASRRTGMREQYF. The chain is built from TRBV7-2 and TRBJ2-7; 8 bases align to TRBD1. This CDR3 spans 13 amino acids. Germline lookup yields CDR1 SGHTA and CDR2 FQGNSA. The trim removed 6 bases at V and 7 bases at J, leaving 8 bases unmatched.

The chain combines TRBV9 with TRBJ1-4; no definite D call. Trimming left V 3 bases short and J 0 bases short, with 9 bases between. This CDR3 is 15 amino acids long. From germline, CDR1 is SGDLS and CDR2 YYNGEE. CDR3 nucleotide sequence: TGTGCCAGCAGCGGCGGGGATACAACTAATGAAAAACTGTTTTTT. Translating it yields CASSGGDTTNEKLFF. The variable domain in full, completed from reference TRBV9 and TRBJ1-4, reads DSGVTQTPKHLITATGQRVTLRCSPRSGDLSVYWYQQSLDQGLQFLIQYYNGEERAKGNILERFSAQQFPDLHSELNLSSLELGDSALYFCASSGGDTTNEKLFFGSGTQLSVL.

The chain recombines TRBV5-4 with TRBJ2-7, with TRBD2 identical over 13 bases. Trimming cost V 4 bases and J 4 bases; bases outside gene matches: 5. This CDR3 comprises 15 residues. From germline, CDR1 is SGHNT and CDR2 YYREEE (reference sequence). CDR3 sequence reads: CASSPGTSGMYEQYF. DNA of the CDR3: TGTGCCAGCAGCCCCGGGACTAGCGGGATGTACGAGCAGTACTTC.

This chain uses TRBV20-1 with TRBJ1-5; 8 positions agree with TRBD1. With V trimmed by 3 bases and J by 2 bases, 3 bases remained unmatched. The CDR3 contains 14 residues. Germline V gene lookup returns CDR1 DFQATT and CDR2 SNEGSKA (reference sequence). This CDR3 reads CSASATGGNQPQHF. CDR3 nucleotides: TGCAGTGCTAGTGCGACAGGGGGCAATCAGCCCCAGCATTTT.

The rearrangement links TRBV24-1 to TRBJ2-1; 12 bases are shared with TRBD2. The CDR3 is 16 residues long. From germline, CDR1 is KGHDR and CDR2 SFDVKD. The junction had 9 bases not matched to a gene; V was cut back by 4 bases and J by 9 bases. CDR3 in amino acids: CATSDQTSGRGLEQFF. The CDR3 DNA sequence: TGTGCCACCAGTGACCAGACTAGCGGGAGAGGACTTGAGCAGTTCTTC.

This clone is a singleton in its sample. The chain has TRBV18 and TRBJ1-1; 8 bases map to TRBD1. Looked up from germline, CDR1 is KGHSH and CDR2 is LQKENI. The CDR3 has 16 residues. V lost 4 bases, J lost 8 bases, and 15 bases stayed unmatched. This chain's CDR3 is CASSLNMGIDRGEAFF. In DNA, the CDR3 is TGTGCCAGCTCACTTAACATGGGGATTGACAGGGGAGAAGCTTTCTTT.

The J gene is TRBJ2-7, the V gene TRBV20-1, with 9 bases fitting TRBD2. Germline V lookup: CDR1 DFQATT, CDR2 SNEGSKA (reference sequence). J gave up 6 bases and V 3 bases, and 3 bases lay outside the gene matches. The CDR3 has 12 residues. For the CDR3, the DNA is TGCAGTGCTAGTACGACTAGCGGCGAGCAGTACTTC. It yields the protein CSASTTSGEQYF.

This chain links TRBV24-1 with TRBJ2-1, with D maybe TRBD1 (6 bases). The CDR3 contains 12 residues. The V and J ends lost 11 bases and 7 bases respectively, with 14 bases between them. CDR1 and CDR2 from the germline V gene are KGHDR and SFDVKD. The CDR3 DNA is TGTGCCATATCCGGGACATTGAATGAGCAGTTCTTC. This codes for CAISGTLNEQFF.

The chain employs TRBV6-5 and TRBJ1-1; D might be TRBD1 (5 bases). CDR1 and CDR2 from the germline V gene are MNHEY and SVGAGI. The V gene lost 6 bases and the J gene lost 7 bases, with 18 bases spanning the gap. This CDR3 is built from 14 residues. The CDR3 DNA is TGTGCCAGCAGCGCTGGCCCCAACCAGGGTGAAGCTTTCTTT. Translated: CASSAGPNQGEAFF.

The rearrangement joins TRBV18 to TRBJ2-7, with D possibly matching TRBD1 (5 bases). Looked up from germline, CDR1 is KGHSH and CDR2 is LQKENI. Trimming took 6 bases from V and 5 from J, leaving 20 bases between them. CDR3 length: 15 residues. For the CDR3, the DNA is TGTGCCAGCTCGCCCGGTGGCAGGCAGGGCCACGAGCAGTACTTC. This sequence encodes CASSPGGRQGHEQYF. The full variable domain, its missing parts supplied by reference TRBV18 and TRBJ2-7, is NAGVMQNPRHLVRRRGQEARLRCSPMKGHSHVYWYRQLPEEGLKFMVYLQKENIIDESGMPKERFSAEFPKEGPSILRIQQVVRGDSAAYFCASSPGGRQGHEQYFGPGTRLTVT.

This sequence joins TRBV27 and TRBJ2-7; 11 bases match TRBD1. The germline V gene encodes CDR1 MNHEY and CDR2 SMNVEV (reference sequence). The CDR3 spans 15 residues. The ends lost 5 bases at V and 7 bases at J; junction bases unmatched: 10. The CDR3 sequence is CASSAPGQGVREQYF. CDR3 nucleotide sequence: TGTGCCAGCAGTGCCCCGGGACAGGGGGTAAGGGAGCAGTACTTC.

The rearrangement links TRBV6-5 to TRBJ2-3; TRBD1 matches at 8 bases. With V trimmed by 7 bases and J by 4 bases, 7 bases remained unmatched. The germline CDR1 and CDR2 sequences are MNHEY and SVGAGI. The CDR3 covers 14 residues. CDR3 sequence: CASTMTGASDTQYF. The CDR3, as DNA: TGTGCCAGCACAATGACAGGGGCCTCAGATACGCAGTATTTT.

This clone was seen a handful of times. The V call is TRBV5-1, the J call TRBJ2-2; 9 bases fit TRBD1. J was trimmed by 5 bases and V by 7 bases; bases with no gene match: 9. The CDR3 has 15 amino acids. Germline-derived CDR1 and CDR2 are SGHRS and YFSETQ. The CDR3 DNA reads TGCGCCAGCTCTCCCGACAGGGGGGTAACCGGGGAGCTGTTTTTT. Translation: CASSPDRGVTGELFF.

The chain couples TRBV12-3 or TRBV12-4 to TRBJ2-3, with D maybe TRBD2 (6 bases). The V gene lost 3 bases and the J gene lost 3 bases, with 7 bases spanning the gap. CDR3 length: 13 amino acids. CDR3 DNA sequence: TGTGCCAGCAGTTTTGGGGGGACAGATACGCAGTATTTT. Translating it yields CASSFGGTDTQYF.

The V and J genes are TRBV11-3 and TRBJ2-7, with TRBD2 matching 10 bases. Germline V gives CDR1 SGHNT, CDR2 YENEEA. The V segment lost 4 bases and the J segment 3 bases; nucleotides outside the gene matches: 3. The length of the CDR3 is 14 residues. The CDR3 loop is CASSSSGRDYEQYF. The DNA of the CDR3 is TGTGCCAGCAGCTCGAGCGGGAGGGACTACGAGCAGTACTTC.